In its sample, the clone carrying this T cell receptor beta chain was seen many times. The antigen is unknown. The CDR3 end falls 3 residues outside the read, so it is completed with the germline J gene. The source of the sample is a study of T cell clonality in common variable immunodeficiency. Study findings and constraints: Fewer TCRbeta clones were shared among CVID subjects than controls.

Blood samples were heparinized, 5 to 8 ml per donor. Equal genomic DNA amounts from CVID and control samples were sequenced. The repertoire was sequenced with immunoSEQ multiplex PCR; TCRdb's copy has only in-frame clones and lacks some. The sample is made up of about 47,000 clones, none counted only once. The CDR3 contains 14 residues. The V gene lost 3 bases and the J gene lost 2 bases, with 12 bases spanning the gap. Germline CDR1 SGHNT, CDR2 YYREEE (reference sequence). The TCR sequence derives from a person between 18 and 69 years old in good health. The specimen was peripheral blood mononuclear cells. The chain links TRBV5-4 to TRBJ2-7, with D perhaps matching TRBD1 (5 bases). The covered CDR3 bases are TGTGCCAGCAGCTCGGACAACTGGGCCTACGAG. This codes for CASSSDNWAYE. The full CDR3 is CASSSDNWAYEQYF.